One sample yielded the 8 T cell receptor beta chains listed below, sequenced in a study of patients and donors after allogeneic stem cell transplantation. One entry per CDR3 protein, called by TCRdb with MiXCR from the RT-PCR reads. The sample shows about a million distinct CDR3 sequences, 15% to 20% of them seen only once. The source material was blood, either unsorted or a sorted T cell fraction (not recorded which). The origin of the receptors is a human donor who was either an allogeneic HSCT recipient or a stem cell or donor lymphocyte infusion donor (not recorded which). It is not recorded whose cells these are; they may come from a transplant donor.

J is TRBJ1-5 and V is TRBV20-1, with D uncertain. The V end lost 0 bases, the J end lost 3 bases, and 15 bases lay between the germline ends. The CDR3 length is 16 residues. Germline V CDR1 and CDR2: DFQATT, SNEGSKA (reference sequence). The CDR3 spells CSARDPEYRDNQPQHF. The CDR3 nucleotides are TGCAGTGCTAGAGATCCTGAGTATCGTGACAATCAGCCCCAGCATTTT.

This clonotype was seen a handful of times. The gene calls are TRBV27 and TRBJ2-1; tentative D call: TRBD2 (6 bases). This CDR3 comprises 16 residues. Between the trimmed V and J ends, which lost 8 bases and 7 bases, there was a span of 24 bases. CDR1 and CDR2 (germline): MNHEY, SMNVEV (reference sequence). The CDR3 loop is CASRTFVGTPQNEQFF. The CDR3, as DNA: TGTGCCAGCCGAACATTCGTTGGGACTCCCCAGAATGAGCAGTTCTTC.

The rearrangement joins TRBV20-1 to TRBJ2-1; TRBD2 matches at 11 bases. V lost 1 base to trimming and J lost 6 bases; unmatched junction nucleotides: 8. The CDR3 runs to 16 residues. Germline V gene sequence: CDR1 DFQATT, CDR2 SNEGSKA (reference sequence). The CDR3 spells CSARVLLAGGGNEQFF. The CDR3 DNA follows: TGCAGTGCTAGAGTTCTCCTAGCGGGGGGCGGCAATGAGCAGTTCTTC.

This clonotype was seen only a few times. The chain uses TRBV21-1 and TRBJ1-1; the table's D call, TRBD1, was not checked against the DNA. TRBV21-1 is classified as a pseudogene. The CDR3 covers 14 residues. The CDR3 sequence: CARLPLTGVTEAFF. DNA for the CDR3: TGTGCCAGGTTGCCCCTAACAGGGGTAACTGAAGCTTTCTTT.

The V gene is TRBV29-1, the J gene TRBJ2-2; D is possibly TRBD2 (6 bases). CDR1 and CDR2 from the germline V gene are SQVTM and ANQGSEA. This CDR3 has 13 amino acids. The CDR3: CSHIGGNTGELFF. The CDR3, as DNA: TGCAGTCATATCGGGGGGAACACCGGGGAGCTGTTTTTT.

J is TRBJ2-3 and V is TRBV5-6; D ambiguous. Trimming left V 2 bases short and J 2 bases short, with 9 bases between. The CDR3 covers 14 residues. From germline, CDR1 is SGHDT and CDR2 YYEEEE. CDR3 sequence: CASSFGSVTDTQYF. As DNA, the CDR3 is TGTGCCAGCAGCTTTGGTTCGGTCACAGATACGCAGTATTTT.

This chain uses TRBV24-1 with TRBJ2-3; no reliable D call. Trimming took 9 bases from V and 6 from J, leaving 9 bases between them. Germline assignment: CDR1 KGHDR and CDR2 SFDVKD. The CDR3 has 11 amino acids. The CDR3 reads CATATSDTQYF. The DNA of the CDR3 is TGTGCCACCGCCACCTCGGATACGCAGTATTTT.

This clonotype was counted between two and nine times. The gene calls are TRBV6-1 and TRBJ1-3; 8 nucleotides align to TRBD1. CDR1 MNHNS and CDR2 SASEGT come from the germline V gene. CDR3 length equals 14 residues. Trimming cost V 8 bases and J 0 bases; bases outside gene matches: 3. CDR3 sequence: CASGQGHSGNTIYF. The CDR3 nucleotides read TGTGCCAGCGGACAGGGCCACTCTGGAAACACCATATATTTT.